The 16 T cell receptor beta chains presented below share a single source sample, sequenced in a study of blood T cell repertoires in COVID-19. Profiling relied on immunoSEQ multiplex PCR, and the TCRdb table lists in-frame clones only, not all of them. This table has around 190,000 clones, about nine tenths appearing once. Sequenced input: peripheral blood. These receptor sequences come from a man between 65 and 85 years old with active or convalescent COVID-19.

J is TRBJ2-3 and V is TRBV5-5; tentative D call: TRBD2 (5 bases). CDR1 is SGHKS and CDR2 is YYEKEE in the germline V gene (reference sequence). Trimming cost V 1 base and J 6 bases, with 15 bases left between them. The CDR3 has 15 residues. CDR3 region: CASSLRDSIADTQYF. The DNA of the CDR3 is TGTGCCAGCAGCTTGCGGGATTCTATAGCCGATACGCAGTATTTT.

J is TRBJ2-5 and V is TRBV6-5; TRBD2 matches 8 bases. The CDR3 runs 16 residues. CDR1 is MNHEY and CDR2 is SVGAGI in the germline V gene. J lost 5 bases, V lost 2 bases, and 10 bases had no gene match. The CDR3 spells CASSYGPGTRMETQYF. CDR3 DNA sequence: TGTGCCAGCAGTTACGGGCCCGGGACTAGAATGGAGACCCAGTACTTC.

Turning to this clone: The sample holds other DNA sequences that translate to the same CDR3. The V and J genes are TRBV18 and TRBJ1-5; the match to TRBD1 covers 7 bases. This CDR3 region has 14 residues. Germline V gene data show CDR1 as KGHSH and CDR2 as LQKENI. Trimming cost V 6 bases and J 1 base; bases outside gene matches: 3. This chain's CDR3 is CASSPGQSNQPQHF. The DNA of the CDR3 is TGTGCCAGCTCTCCGGGACAGAGCAATCAGCCCCAGCATTTT. The whole variable domain, remainder taken from reference TRBV18 and TRBJ1-5, is NAGVMQNPRHLVRRRGQEARLRCSPMKGHSHVYWYRQLPEEGLKFMVYLQKENIIDESGMPKERFSAEFPKEGPSILRIQQVVRGDSAAYFCASSPGQSNQPQHFGDGTRLSIL.

For the CDR3, the DNA is TGTGCCAGCAGTGACAGCGGCGATGAGCAGTTCTTC. Amino acids: CASSDSGDEQFF. The chain carries TRBV2 and TRBJ2-1; TRBD2 is a possible D gene (5 bases). This CDR3 is built from 12 residues. The germline CDR1 and CDR2 sequences are SNHLY and FYNNEI. The V end lost 3 bases, the J end lost 8 bases, and 8 bases lay between the germline ends.

The gene calls are TRBV30 and TRBJ2-7; TRBD1 matches 11 bases. This CDR3 region has 15 residues. Trimming cost V 4 bases and J 2 bases; bases outside gene matches: 7. Germline V gene lookup returns CDR1 GTSNPN and CDR2 SVGIG (reference sequence). CDR3 sequence (DNA): TGTGCCTGGACCAGAGGACAGGGGGCCACCTACGAGCAGTACTTC. Its protein is CAWTRGQGATYEQYF. Together with reference TRBV30 and TRBJ2-7, the CDR3 gives the full variable domain: SQTIHQWPATLVQPVGSPLSLECTVEGTSNPNLYWYRQAAGRGLQLLFYSVGIGQISSEVPQNLSASRPQDRQFILSSKKLLLSDSGFYLCAWTRGQGATYEQYFGPGTRLTVT.

This sequence joins TRBV11-3 and TRBJ2-7, with 9 bases matching TRBD2. The CDR3 runs to 14 residues. The ends lost 5 bases at V and 1 base at J; junction bases unmatched: 3. CDR1 and CDR2 from the germline V gene are SGHNT and YENEEA. The CDR3 DNA sequence: TGTGCCAGCAGCCCGGGACTAGCTTCCTACGAGCAGTACTTC. Residues: CASSPGLASYEQYF.

This chain connects TRBV3-1 (or the pseudogene TRBV3-2) to TRBJ1-5; a possible D gene is TRBD1 (5 bases). The germline V gene encodes CDR1 LGHDT and CDR2 YNNKEL (reference sequence). Trimming left V 5 bases short and J 3 bases short, with 8 bases between. This CDR3 is built from 13 residues. The CDR3 DNA follows: TGTGCCAGCAGCAGGGGCGACAATCAGCCCCAGCATTTT. Translating gives CASSRGDNQPQHF.

V gene TRBV13 combines with J gene TRBJ2-2, with 8 nucleotides matching TRBD1. There are 15 residues in the CDR3. J lost 6 bases, V lost 0 bases, and 3 bases had no gene match. Germline lookup yields CDR1 PRHDT and CDR2 FYEKMQ (reference sequence). The CDR3 spells CASSLGQGVPGELFF. The CDR3 DNA reads as TGTGCCAGCAGCTTAGGACAGGGGGTGCCCGGGGAGCTGTTTTTT.

This clone is a singleton in its sample. V usage is TRBV14 and J usage is TRBJ2-7; perhaps TRBD2 as D (5 bases). The CDR3 length is 15 residues. V was shortened by 5 bases and J by 4 bases, with 18 bases between the two germline ends. Germline V CDR1 and CDR2: SGHDN, FVKESK. The CDR3 region has the DNA TGTGCCAGCAGCTCCCAACGGCTAGCCGGGTACGAGCAGTACTTC. The encoded protein is CASSSQRLAGYEQYF.

The V and J genes are TRBV7-2 and TRBJ1-1; D uncertain. Per the germline V gene, CDR1 is SGHTA and CDR2 is FQGNSA. The V end lost 0 bases, the J end lost 1 base, and 6 bases lay between the germline ends. The CDR3 covers 14 residues. The CDR3 DNA reads TGTGCCAGCAGCTTAGCGGGGAGGAACACTGAAGCTTTCTTT. Encoded protein: CASSLAGRNTEAFF. Drawing the rest from reference TRBV7-2 and TRBJ1-1, the complete variable domain is GAGVSQSPSNKVTEKGKDVELRCDPISGHTALYWYRQSLGQGLEFLIYFQGNSAPDKSGLPSDRFSAERTGGSVSTLTIQRTQQEDSAVYLCASSLAGRNTEAFFGQGTRLTVV.

This sequence joins TRBV11-3 and TRBJ2-1; 8 bases line up with TRBD2. Germline values: CDR1 SGHNT, CDR2 YENEEA. The CDR3 consists of 15 residues. Losses at the gene ends were 1 base for V and 4 bases for J; bases not matched to a gene: 3. CDR3 sequence reads: CASSLGTGGYNEQFF. For the CDR3, the DNA is TGTGCCAGCAGCTTAGGGACGGGAGGGTACAATGAGCAGTTCTTC.

The chain carries TRBV4-3 and TRBJ2-7, with a possible D match to TRBD2 (6 bases). CDR3 size: 15 residues. Germline CDR1 is LGHNA and CDR2 is YSLEER. Trimming took 1 base from V and 0 from J, leaving 10 bases between them. This CDR3 reads CASSQARGLSYEQYF. The CDR3 DNA reads as TGCGCCAGCAGCCAAGCCCGGGGACTCTCCTACGAGCAGTACTTC.

V usage is TRBV28 and J usage is TRBJ1-3; TRBD1 agrees at 10 bases. The V gene's germline CDR1 is MDHEN and CDR2 SYDVKM. The CDR3 contains 16 residues. J was trimmed by 2 bases and V by 6 bases; bases with no gene match: 7. The CDR3 here is CASSRPGTGAGNTIYF. CDR3 nucleotide sequence: TGTGCCAGCAGCCGTCCCGGGACAGGGGCTGGAAACACCATATATTTT.

The rearrangement uses TRBV19 and TRBJ2-1; 12 positions match TRBD2. From germline, CDR1 is LNHDA and CDR2 SQIVND (reference sequence). J gave up 5 bases and V 1 base, and 9 bases lay outside the gene matches. This CDR3 contains 18 residues. The chain's CDR3 is CASSIVASGGAPNNEQFF. The CDR3, as DNA: TGTGCCAGTAGTATAGTGGCTAGCGGGGGGGCCCCCAACAATGAGCAGTTCTTC.

This clone is a singleton in its sample. The V and J genes are TRBV18 and TRBJ1-1, with 7 bases matching TRBD1. The V gene's germline CDR1 is KGHSH and CDR2 LQKENI. CDR3 length: 16 residues. Trimming removed 1 base from V and 0 bases from J; junction bases left unmatched: 5. The CDR3 DNA reads as TGTGCCAGCTCACCACTTAGGGACAGCATGAACACTGAAGCTTTCTTT. Its translation is CASSPLRDSMNTEAFF.

The chain uses TRBV12-3 or TRBV12-4 and TRBJ1-1; D uncertain. This CDR3 region has 13 residues. Trimming left V 3 bases short and J 7 bases short, with 12 bases between. The CDR3, as DNA: TGTGCCAGCAGTTTTGAACCGCGGATTGAAGCTTTCTTT. Its protein product is CASSFEPRIEAFF.